A single sample gave rise to the 25 T cell receptor beta chains below, sequenced in a study of preoperative IRX-2 immunotherapy in early breast cancer. The protocol was immunoSEQ multiplex PCR, while the TCRdb copy is restricted to in-frame clones and leaves out a portion. This sample has about 62,000 clones, with approximately 95% found just once. Treatment in this sample: preoperative locoregional IRX-2 cytokine immunotherapy. The sample was acquired from a patient treated with IRX-2 immunotherapy. The receptors were gathered from a human donor with breast cancer.

This clone came up once. The chain combines TRBV9 with TRBJ2-3, with 7 bases matching TRBD2. Germline V gene sequence: CDR1 SGDLS, CDR2 YYNGEE. The CDR3 covers 18 residues. V lost 0 bases and J lost 0; bases outside the gene matches: 10. CDR3 protein: CASSVGTGGRLSTDTQYF. The CDR3 bases are TGTGCCAGCAGCGTAGGGACCGGGGGGAGGCTCAGCACAGATACGCAGTATTTT.

The genes are TRBV4-2 and TRBJ1-1; D is possibly TRBD1 (5 bases). This CDR3 is 15 amino acids long. Germline V gives CDR1 LGHNA, CDR2 YNFKEQ. With 2 bases removed from V and 9 bases from J, the gap between germline ends came to 19 bases. The CDR3 nucleotides read TGTGCCAGCAGCCAACCTATGGGGGATTTCGGAAAAGCTTTCTTT. Residues: CASSQPMGDFGKAFF.

Only one count was recorded for this clone. This rearrangement joins TRBV7-2 to TRBJ2-2, with 10 bases identical to TRBD2. This CDR3 is built from 15 residues. Germline CDR1 reads SGHTA; CDR2 reads FQGNSA. The V gene end was trimmed by 6 bases and the J gene end by 1 base; junction bases not matched to a gene: 2. For the CDR3, the DNA is TGTGCCAGCAGGAGCGGGGGGGTGAACACCGGGGAGCTGTTTTTT. Amino acids: CASRSGGVNTGELFF.

The V call is TRBV19, the J call TRBJ1-1, with D possibly TRBD1 on 5 matching bases. The V gene lost 3 bases and the J gene lost 6 bases, with 20 bases spanning the gap. Per the germline V gene, CDR1 is LNHDA and CDR2 is SQIVND (reference sequence). The CDR3 covers 16 residues. DNA for the CDR3: TGTGCCAGTAGTATGGGATTAGGGGTAACTCTTTCTGAAGCTTTCTTT. It is translated as CASSMGLGVTLSEAFF.

This rearrangement joins TRBV21-1 to TRBJ1-1. TRBV21-1 is described as a pseudogene. There are 8 residues in the CDR3. The CDR3 bases are TGTGCCACGCGGGGGGCTTTCTTT. It translates to CATRGAFF.

This rearrangement joins TRBV11-2 to TRBJ2-3, with D perhaps matching TRBD1 (7 bases). This CDR3 spans 16 amino acids. Germline values: CDR1 SGHAT, CDR2 FQNNGV. V was pared by 4 bases and J by 2 bases, with 16 bases between. DNA for the CDR3: TGTGCCAGCAGCTCCTCCAGGGGGGCCCTCACAGATACGCAGTATTTT. Its translation is CASSSSRGALTDTQYF.

The rearrangement links TRBV7-9 to TRBJ1-1, with no clear D. Trimming cost V 4 bases and J 4 bases, with 10 bases left between them. This CDR3 spans 13 amino acids. The germline gives CDR1 SEHNR, CDR2 FQNEAQ (reference sequence). CDR3 nucleotide sequence: TGTGCCAGCAGCTGGGCCCGAGGCACTGAAGCTTTCTTT. It specifies CASSWARGTEAFF.

V usage is TRBV6-1 and J usage is TRBJ2-7, with 9 bases that match TRBD1. Germline V gene sequence: CDR1 MNHNS, CDR2 SASEGT. CDR3 size: 15 residues. The junction had 13 bases not matched to a gene; V was cut back by 6 bases and J by 7 bases. Written as DNA, the CDR3 is TGTGCCAGCAGAGACCGGGACAGGGCCAGTGAGGAGCAGTACTTC. It translates to CASRDRDRASEEQYF.

The chain has TRBV6-5 and TRBJ2-1; tentatively, D is TRBD2 (6 bases). Deletions cut 2 bases from V and 8 bases from J, with 16 bases between. Looked up from germline, CDR1 is MNHEY and CDR2 is SVGAGI. The CDR3 runs 15 residues. In nucleotides, the CDR3 is TGTGCCAGCAGTTACGGGGGGACTCATGGGGATGAGCAGTTCTTC. Residues: CASSYGGTHGDEQFF.

The chain links TRBV11-3 to TRBJ2-2; no clear D gene. CDR3 length: 15 residues. In germline, CDR1 is SGHNT, CDR2 YENEEA. The V end lost 2 bases, the J end lost 2 bases, and 9 bases lay between the germline ends. For the CDR3, the DNA is TGTGCCAGCAGCTTATTTGCAGGAAACACCGGGGAGCTGTTTTTT. This gives the protein CASSLFAGNTGELFF.

This chain connects TRBV10-2 to TRBJ2-7; 7 nucleotides agree with TRBD1. The V segment lost 5 bases and the J segment 2 bases; nucleotides outside the gene matches: 6. CDR1 and CDR2 from the germline V gene are WSHSY and SAAADI. There are 14 residues in the CDR3. The CDR3 nucleotides read TGCGCCAGCAGTCAACGACAGGGTGCCTACGAGCAGTACTTC. This sequence encodes CASSQRQGAYEQYF.

The J gene is TRBJ2-3, the V gene TRBV7-2; no clear D. V dropped 6 bases and J dropped 4 bases, with 8 bases sitting between them. The germline CDR1 and CDR2 sequences are SGHTA and FQGNSA. The CDR3 is made up of 12 amino acids. CDR3 in DNA: TGTGCCAGCAGTACCTCGGCAGATACGCAGTATTTT. Its translation is CASSTSADTQYF.

The chain carries TRBV7-8 and TRBJ2-3; 11 bases agree with TRBD2. V shed 2 bases and J 4 bases; nucleotides not matched to a gene: 2. CDR3 size: 15 residues. From germline, CDR1 is SGHVS and CDR2 FQNEAQ. The DNA of the CDR3 is TGTGCCAGCAGCTTAACTAGCGGGAGCGCAGATACGCAGTATTTT. This encodes CASSLTSGSADTQYF.

This clone came up once. The chain joins TRBV18 to TRBJ2-2; 8 bases line up with TRBD1. Germline CDR1 and CDR2: KGHSH and LQKENI. The V gene end was trimmed by 1 base and the J gene end by 4 bases; junction bases not matched to a gene: 5. The CDR3 is 16 residues long. The CDR3 region has the DNA TGTGCCAGCTCACCACGGGGGACAGGTTCCACCGGGGAGCTGTTTTTT. Its translation: CASSPRGTGSTGELFF.

V gene TRBV28 combines with J gene TRBJ1-5, with no clear D. The CDR3 length is 13 residues. CDR1 MDHEN and CDR2 SYDVKM come from the germline V gene. The V end was cut by 7 bases, the J end by 1 base, with 8 bases between. The DNA of the CDR3 is TGTGCCAGCAATCGGCAGAGCAATCAGCCCCAGCATTTT. Encoded protein: CASNRQSNQPQHF.

The J gene is TRBJ2-5, the V gene TRBV5-1; TRBD2 matches 10 bases. Losses at the gene ends were 4 bases for V and 5 bases for J; bases not matched to a gene: 14. The CDR3 length is 17 residues. Germline V gene lookup returns CDR1 SGHRS and CDR2 YFSETQ. CDR3 region: CASSPGLATIGLETQYF. As DNA, the CDR3 is TGCGCCAGCAGCCCGGGACTAGCGACCATCGGGTTGGAGACCCAGTACTTC. Full variable domain (rest looked up from reference TRBV5-1 and TRBJ2-5): KAGVTQTPRYLIKTRGQQVTLSCSPISGHRSVSWYQQTPGQGLQFLFEYFSETQRNKGNFPGRFSGRQFSNSRSEMNVSTLELGDSALYLCASSPGLATIGLETQYFGPGTRLLVL.

The chain combines TRBV5-4 with TRBJ2-3; D unclear. The CDR3 sequence is 13 residues long. Trimming pared 4 bases from V and 0 bases from J, leaving 6 bases between. Germline CDR1 and CDR2: SGHNT and YYREEE (reference sequence). CDR3 region: CASSEDSTDTQYF. The CDR3 DNA reads as TGTGCCAGCAGCGAAGACAGCACAGATACGCAGTATTTT.

The V call is TRBV2, the J call TRBJ1-5; D may be TRBD1 (5 bases). Germline V lookup: CDR1 SNHLY, CDR2 FYNNEI. The CDR3 has 14 amino acids. The V end lost 6 bases, the J end lost 0 bases, and 9 bases lay between the germline ends. The CDR3 nucleotides read TGTGCCAGCAGACAGGATTATAGCAATCAGCCCCAGCATTTT. It codes for CASRQDYSNQPQHF.

The chain couples TRBV4-1 to TRBJ1-1; no clear D gene. This CDR3 has 14 residues. The V gene's germline CDR1 is MGHRA and CDR2 YSYEKL. Trimming cost V 5 bases and J 4 bases, with 14 bases left between them. The CDR3 DNA reads as TGCGCCAGCAGCGATTTGAGGACGGGCACTGAAGCTTTCTTT. Translating it yields CASSDLRTGTEAFF.

The chain combines TRBV5-1 with TRBJ2-5; 9 bases match TRBD2. The V segment lost 5 bases and the J segment 5 bases; nucleotides outside the gene matches: 7. Germline values: CDR1 SGHRS, CDR2 YFSETQ. The CDR3 sequence is 14 residues long. This CDR3 is CASSLSGSGETQYF. CDR3 DNA sequence: TGCGCCAGCAGTCTTAGCGGGAGTGGCGAGACCCAGTACTTC.

The chain uses TRBV9 and TRBJ2-2; D unresolved. Germline V lookup: CDR1 SGDLS, CDR2 YYNGEE. The CDR3 has 14 amino acids. Trimming cost V 3 bases and J 3 bases, with 9 bases left between them. CDR3: CASSAVPDTGELFF. CDR3 in DNA: TGTGCCAGCAGCGCAGTTCCCGACACCGGGGAGCTGTTTTTT.

The chain has TRBV5-1 and TRBJ2-3; D is uncertain. Trimming left V 4 bases short and J 2 bases short, with 5 bases between. The length of the CDR3 is 12 residues. CDR1 is SGHRS and CDR2 is YFSETQ in the germline V gene. The chain's CDR3 is CASSLSTDTQYF. CDR3 nucleotides: TGCGCCAGCAGCCTGTCCACAGATACGCAGTATTTT.

V and J are TRBV15 and TRBJ2-6; D gene unclear. V was pared by 2 bases and J by 2 bases, with 10 bases between. There are 16 residues in the CDR3. Germline CDR1 LNHNV, CDR2 YYDKDF (reference sequence). CDR3 DNA sequence: TGTGCCACCAGCAGATACCCCGGGCCTGGGGCCAACGTCCTGACTTTC. Translating gives CATSRYPGPGANVLTF.

The chain combines TRBV5-1 with TRBJ1-1, with a possible D match to TRBD1 (6 bases). The germline V and J ends were trimmed by 4 bases and 3 bases, with 13 bases remaining between them. The CDR3 has 14 amino acids. In germline, CDR1 is SGHRS, CDR2 YFSETQ. The CDR3 region is CASSPGNRDTEAFF. The CDR3, as DNA: TGCGCCAGCAGCCCAGGAAACAGGGACACTGAAGCTTTCTTT.

This clone appeared a single time. V is TRBV5-1 and J is TRBJ2-1, with 8 bases that match TRBD2. This CDR3 comprises 17 residues. After removal of 4 bases from V and 0 bases from J, the junction contained 9 bases not matched to a gene. Germline CDR1 reads SGHRS; CDR2 reads YFSETQ. The chain's CDR3 is CASSPASGRGSYNEQFF. In DNA form, the CDR3 reads TGCGCCAGCAGCCCGGCATCCGGGAGGGGCTCCTACAATGAGCAGTTCTTC. Filled out from reference TRBV5-1 and TRBJ2-1, the complete variable domain reads KAGVTQTPRYLIKTRGQQVTLSCSPISGHRSVSWYQQTPGQGLQFLFEYFSETQRNKGNFPGRFSGRQFSNSRSEMNVSTLELGDSALYLCASSPASGRGSYNEQFFGPGTRLTVL.